This section outlines one T cell receptor (beta chain) sequence together with its context. V lost 1 base and J lost 3, with 6 bases in between. The CDR3 runs 14 residues. Germline CDR1 is SEHNR and CDR2 is FQNEAQ (reference sequence). The participants were between roughly 18 and 100 years old and came from 24 US areas. Each participant's cohort was designated according to participant-reported clinical history. The record originates from a study of blood T cell repertoires in COVID-19. About the research overall: Sites in the United States, Italy and Spain provided acute and convalescent COVID-19 samples.

The method was immunoSEQ multiplex PCR; TCRdb's version includes in-frame clones alone and lacks a portion of them. In the table there are some 320,000 clones, 85% of which are singletons. This rearrangement joins TRBV7-9 to TRBJ1-4; maybe TRBD1 (6 bases). The TCR originated in a young woman who had been exposed to COVID-19. The source material was PBMCs or T cells enriched from blood (not recorded which). The CDR3 DNA is TGTGCCAGCAGCTTAGACAGGGCTAATGAAAAACTGTTTTTT. Its translation: CASSLDRANEKLFF.